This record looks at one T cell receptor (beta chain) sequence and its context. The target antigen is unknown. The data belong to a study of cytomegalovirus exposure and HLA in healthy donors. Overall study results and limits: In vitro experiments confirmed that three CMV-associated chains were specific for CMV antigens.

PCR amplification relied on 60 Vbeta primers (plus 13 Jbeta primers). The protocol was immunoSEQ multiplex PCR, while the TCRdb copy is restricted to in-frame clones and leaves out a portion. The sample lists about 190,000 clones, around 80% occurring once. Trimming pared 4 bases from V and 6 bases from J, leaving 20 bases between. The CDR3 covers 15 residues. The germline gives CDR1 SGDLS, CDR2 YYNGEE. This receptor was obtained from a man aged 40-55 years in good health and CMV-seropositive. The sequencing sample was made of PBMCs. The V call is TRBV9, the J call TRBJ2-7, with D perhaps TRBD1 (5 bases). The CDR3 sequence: CASSPLTGRAGEQYF. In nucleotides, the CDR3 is TGTGCCAGCAGCCCCCTTACAGGCAGGGCAGGCGAGCAGTACTTC.